These 31 T cell receptor beta chains originate from one sample sequenced in a study of T-cell reconstitution after alpha-beta-depleted transplantation in children. Unique molecular identifiers were used in preparing the TCRbeta library. TCRdb reprocessed the PCR reads via MiXCR and lists one record per CDR3 protein. The table records about 360,000 distinct CDR3 sequences, 10% to 15% of them present only once. The sequencing here drew on PBMCs, taken from the stem cell graft. These receptors were collected from a human donor who donated a stem cell graft to a child with Fanconi anemia.

The rearrangement joins TRBV4-1 to TRBJ2-7; 7 bases line up with TRBD1. The junction had 10 bases not matched to a gene; V was cut back by 4 bases and J by 1 base. The CDR3 contains 16 residues. Germline V gene lookup returns CDR1 MGHRA and CDR2 YSYEKL. CDR3 region: CASSRSLTGLSYEQYF. The CDR3 nucleotides are TGCGCCAGCAGCCGTAGCCTGACAGGGCTTTCCTACGAGCAGTACTTC.

This clonotype appeared a few times. The V gene is TRBV5-5, the J gene TRBJ2-5; D ambiguous. This CDR3 is built from 13 residues. Germline V gene sequence: CDR1 SGHKS, CDR2 YYEKEE (reference sequence). V was trimmed by 0 bases and J by 5 bases, leaving 8 bases between them. The CDR3 bases are TGTGCCAGCAGCTTGGAGCCCGGTGAGACCCAGTACTTC. Amino acid sequence: CASSLEPGETQYF.

The chain has TRBV11-1 and TRBJ1-5, with no clear D. The CDR3 totals 18 residues. Deletions cut 5 bases from V and 4 bases from J, with 24 bases between. Germline-derived CDR1 and CDR2 are SGHAT and FQDESV (reference sequence). CDR3 region: CASSTADYPNPLNQPQHF. CDR3 nucleotide sequence: TGTGCCAGCAGCACAGCGGATTACCCTAACCCCTTAAATCAGCCCCAGCATTTT.

This clonotype was picked up a small number of times. The chain combines TRBV10-2 with TRBJ1-5; 7 positions match TRBD1. The CDR3 sequence is 16 residues long. Germline assignment: CDR1 WSHSY and CDR2 SAAADI. Trimming removed 3 bases from V and 4 bases from J; junction bases left unmatched: 9. For the CDR3, the DNA is TGCGCCAGCAGTGATGGTCACAGGGGAGGTAATCAGCCCCAGCATTTT. The encoded protein is CASSDGHRGGNQPQHF.

This clonotype was observed a few times. The chain recombines TRBV12-3 or TRBV12-4 with TRBJ2-5, with D unresolved. The CDR3 sequence is 12 residues long. V was cut by 7 bases and J by 11 bases, with 17 bases left in between. CDR3 residues: CASTIGSQIQYF. In nucleotides, the CDR3 is TGTGCCAGCACCATCGGGTCCCAAATTCAGTACTTC.

The V gene is TRBV10-3, the J gene TRBJ2-4; the match to TRBD2 covers 8 bases. Germline V gene data show CDR1 as ENHRY and CDR2 as SYGVKD. J lost 8 bases, V lost 11 bases, and 8 bases had no gene match. CDR3 length: 12 amino acids. CDR3 residues: CAAGRVGDIQYF. The DNA of the CDR3 is TGTGCCGCCGGGAGGGTTGGGGACATTCAGTACTTC.

Many counts were recorded for this clonotype. J is TRBJ2-2 and V is TRBV5-1; possibly TRBD1 for D (5 bases). Germline V gives CDR1 SGHRS, CDR2 YFSETQ. The V end was cut by 5 bases, the J end by 4 bases, with 18 bases between. The CDR3 length is 16 residues. The CDR3, as DNA: TGCGCCAGCAGTGAGCAGGGCCGCTTGGGCACCGGGGAGCTGTTTTTT. This translates into CASSEQGRLGTGELFF.

This clonotype was found many times. CDR3 in amino acids: CASSYMHLEDAGELFF. CDR3 nucleotide sequence: TGTGCCAGCAGTTATATGCATCTCGAGGACGCCGGGGAGCTGTTTTTT. The rearrangement links TRBV6-5 to TRBJ2-2; D uncertain. This CDR3 is 16 amino acids long. V was pared by 3 bases and J by 6 bases, with 17 bases between. CDR1 and CDR2 (germline): MNHEY, SVGAGI.

This rearrangement joins TRBV5-1 to TRBJ2-7, with D maybe TRBD1 (5 bases). Trimming removed 0 bases at V and 2 bases at J, with 9 bases between. Per the germline V gene, CDR1 is SGHRS and CDR2 is YFSETQ. This CDR3 region has 14 residues. The DNA for the CDR3 is TGCGCCAGCAGCTTGGAGACAGTAACCTACGAGCAGTACTTC. Its translation: CASSLETVTYEQYF.

This clonotype was recorded a few times. This chain uses TRBV12-3 or TRBV12-4 with TRBJ2-3; TRBD2 aligns across 9 bases. The J segment lost 0 bases and the V segment lost 7 bases, leaving 5 bases of the junction unmatched. The CDR3 runs 15 residues. CDR3 region: CASTETSGSTDTQYF. CDR3 sequence (DNA): TGTGCCAGCACTGAGACTAGCGGAAGCACAGATACGCAGTATTTT.

This clonotype was seen many times. The V call is TRBV12-3 or TRBV12-4, the J call TRBJ2-2; no clear D. This CDR3 has 15 amino acids. V was clipped by 1 base and J by 0 bases, with 6 bases between them. The CDR3 region has the DNA TGTGCCAGCAGTTTAGGACGACCGAACACCGGGGAGCTGTTTTTT. It yields the protein CASSLGRPNTGELFF.

The CDR3 protein is CASSFLSSYEQYF. The CDR3 DNA is TGTGCCAGCAGCTTTCTCAGCTCCTACGAGCAGTACTTC. J is TRBJ2-7 and V is TRBV13; D is ambiguous. Germline CDR1 reads PRHDT; CDR2 reads FYEKMQ (reference sequence). The ends were cut back, 3 bases at V and 0 bases at J, with 6 bases in the middle. The CDR3 runs to 13 residues.

The chain's CDR3 is CASIPLKGHLDEQYF. The CDR3 DNA is TGTGCCAGCATCCCCTTAAAGGGGCATCTTGACGAGCAGTACTTC. The chain recombines TRBV28 with TRBJ2-7; D may be TRBD1 (5 bases). V dropped 7 bases and J dropped 5 bases, with 21 bases sitting between them. CDR3 length equals 15 residues. In germline, CDR1 is MDHEN, CDR2 SYDVKM.

The chain is built from TRBV20-1 and TRBJ2-5; weak D call: TRBD1 (7 bases). Trimming took off 3 bases at V and 5 bases at J, with 19 bases between the two ends. The length of the CDR3 is 15 residues. Germline V lookup: CDR1 DFQATT, CDR2 SNEGSKA (reference sequence). CDR3 bases: TGCAGTGCTAGCGGAGGGGGCGGTAATTCGGAGACCCAGTACTTC. Amino acids: CSASGGGGNSETQYF.

This clonotype showed up just a few times. The chain joins TRBV2 to TRBJ1-1, with D hard to call. Germline lookup yields CDR1 SNHLY and CDR2 FYNNEI. Trimming left V 0 bases short and J 1 base short, with 12 bases between. This CDR3 has 16 residues. The CDR3: CASSEALQSWNTEAFF. The CDR3 DNA sequence: TGTGCCAGCAGTGAAGCGTTACAGAGCTGGAACACTGAAGCTTTCTTT. Supplemented by reference TRBV2 and TRBJ1-1, the full variable domain reads EPEVTQTPSHQVTQMGQEVILRCVPISNHLYFYWYRQILGQKVEFLVSFYNNEISEKSEIFDDQFSVERPDGSNFTLKIRSTKLEDSAMYFCASSEALQSWNTEAFFGQGTRLTVV.

V is TRBV20-1 and J is TRBJ1-1; unclear D gene. The CDR3 length is 13 residues. V lost 3 bases to trimming and J lost 1 base, with 9 bases between them. Germline V gives CDR1 DFQATT, CDR2 SNEGSKA (reference sequence). Here the CDR3 reads CSARDDWNTEAFF. In DNA form, the CDR3 reads TGCAGTGCTAGGGACGACTGGAACACTGAAGCTTTCTTT.

This rearrangement joins TRBV10-1 to TRBJ2-1; either TRBD1 or TRBD2 may supply D (6 bases each). CDR1 is WNHNN, CDR2 SYGVQD, per germline (reference sequence). The CDR3 totals 13 residues. V was shortened by 4 bases and J by 8 bases, with 12 bases between the two germline ends. CDR3 amino acids: CASSGSGAYEQFF. CDR3 nucleotide sequence: TGCGCCAGCAGTGGCTCGGGGGCGTATGAGCAGTTCTTC.

The chain recombines TRBV27 with TRBJ1-2, with D tentatively TRBD1 (6 bases). The CDR3 covers 13 residues. Germline assignment: CDR1 MNHEY and CDR2 SMNVEV (reference sequence). Deletions cut 6 bases from V and 6 bases from J, with 14 bases between. For the CDR3, the DNA is TGTGCCAGCAGATCCACAGGGTTCGATGGCTACACCTTC. It encodes CASRSTGFDGYTF.

This clonotype has more than one count but fewer than ten. This chain joins TRBV4-2 and TRBJ1-5, with TRBD1 matching over 8 bases. Looked up from germline, CDR1 is LGHNA and CDR2 is YNFKEQ. The CDR3 has 15 amino acids. V was pared by 4 bases and J by 3 bases, with 5 bases of the junction left unmatched. CDR3 residues: CASSPEQGDNQPQHF. For the CDR3, the DNA is TGTGCCAGCAGCCCGGAACAGGGGGACAATCAGCCCCAGCATTTT.

V is TRBV27 and J is TRBJ2-5, with 8 bases lining up with TRBD2. The CDR3 spans 14 residues. CDR1 is MNHEY, CDR2 SMNVEV, per germline (reference sequence). After removal of 2 bases from V and 5 bases from J, the junction contained 4 bases not matched to a gene. The CDR3, as DNA: TGTGCCAGCAGTTTAGTAGCGGGGATCGAGACCCAGTACTTC. Its translation: CASSLVAGIETQYF.

This clonotype showed up just a few times. This chain uses TRBV18 with TRBJ1-6; 9 bases match TRBD1. J gave up 6 bases and V 4 bases, and 1 base lay outside the gene matches. The CDR3 is made up of 14 amino acids. Germline loops: CDR1 KGHSH, CDR2 LQKENI. The CDR3 DNA reads TGTGCCAGCTCACGGGACAGGGCTAATTCACCCCTCCACTTT. This translates into CASSRDRANSPLHF.

The genes are TRBV12-3 or TRBV12-4 and TRBJ1-5, with D perhaps TRBD1 (5 bases). The CDR3 runs 13 residues. V was trimmed by 8 bases and J by 4 bases, leaving 12 bases between them. In nucleotides, the CDR3 is TGTGCCAGCTCGATCCCAGGGAATCAGCCCCAGCATTTT. It translates to CASSIPGNQPQHF.

The chain has TRBV12-3 or TRBV12-4 and TRBJ1-4; TRBD1 matches 10 bases. This CDR3 is built from 15 residues. With 5 bases clipped from V and 9 bases from J, the junction kept 9 bases outside the gene matches. In nucleotides, the CDR3 is TGTGCCAGCAGTCGTTCCGGGACAGGGGCTAAAAAACTGTTTTTT. Its protein product is CASSRSGTGAKKLFF.

The chain joins TRBV5-5 to TRBJ2-4; the match to TRBD1 covers 9 bases. The CDR3 contains 18 residues. Per germline, CDR1 SGHKS and CDR2 YYEKEE (reference sequence). Losses at the gene ends were 5 bases for V and 2 bases for J; bases not matched to a gene: 14. The CDR3 loop reads CASRSLNRDRVTKNIQYF. The CDR3 bases are TGTGCCAGCAGATCTTTAAACCGGGACAGGGTGACCAAAAACATTCAGTACTTC.

The chain uses TRBV20-1 and TRBJ1-5; no clear D. Trimming removed 0 bases from V and 1 base from J, with 10 bases in between. The germline CDR1 and CDR2 sequences are DFQATT and SNEGSKA (reference sequence). The CDR3 contains 15 residues. In DNA form, the CDR3 reads TGCAGTGCTAGAGACTGGGCTCGAAGCAATCAGCCCCAGCATTTT. Residues: CSARDWARSNQPQHF.

The sample holds many counts of this clonotype. The J gene is TRBJ2-1, the V gene TRBV7-8; 11 positions match TRBD1. CDR1 is SGHVS, CDR2 FQNEAQ, per germline. The V gene end was trimmed by 4 bases and the J gene end by 3 bases; junction bases not matched to a gene: 2. This CDR3 has 15 residues. The CDR3: CASSSGTGGYNEQFF. In DNA form, the CDR3 reads TGTGCCAGCAGCTCCGGGACAGGGGGCTACAATGAGCAGTTCTTC. Looking up the rest from reference TRBV7-8 and TRBJ2-1 gives the full variable domain: GAGVSQSPRYKVAKRGQDVALRCDPISGHVSLFWYQQALGQGPEFLTYFQNEAQLDKSGLPSDRFFAERPEGSVSTLKIQRTQQEDSAVYLCASSSGTGGYNEQFFGPGTRLTVL.

This clonotype has more than one count but fewer than ten. This chain links TRBV21-1 with TRBJ2-7; whether TRBD1, the table's D call, matches the DNA was not checked. TRBV21-1 is recorded as a pseudogene. The CDR3 spans 17 residues. CDR3 DNA: TGTGCCAGCAGCAAAGGGGGGGGGCGGAGAAGCTCCTACGAGCAGTACTTC. Protein: CASSKGGGRRSSYEQYF.

V gene TRBV18 combines with J gene TRBJ1-1; maybe TRBD1 (5 bases). CDR1 is KGHSH, CDR2 LQKENI, per germline. V was cut by 2 bases and J by 1 base, with 11 bases left in between. The CDR3 has 15 residues. CDR3 sequence (DNA): TGTGCCAGCTCACCATTTAGAGGGACGAACACTGAAGCTTTCTTT. It yields the protein CASSPFRGTNTEAFF.

This clonotype appeared a few times. This chain connects TRBV20-1 to TRBJ2-1, with TRBD2 matching over 7 bases. Per the germline V gene, CDR1 is DFQATT and CDR2 is SNEGSKA (reference sequence). This CDR3 has 15 amino acids. V lost 3 bases to trimming and J lost 5 bases; unmatched junction nucleotides: 10. CDR3 nucleotides: TGCAGTGCTAGGGCGGCACTAGCGTGGAACAATGAGCAGTTCTTC. This codes for CSARAALAWNNEQFF.

This sequence joins TRBV5-1 and TRBJ1-1, with D possibly TRBD1 on 5 matching bases. The V gene's germline CDR1 is SGHRS and CDR2 YFSETQ. The ends were cut back, 5 bases at V and 1 base at J, with 12 bases in the middle. The CDR3 is 14 residues long. The CDR3: CASRGDRPNTEAFF. The CDR3 DNA sequence: TGCGCCAGCAGGGGTGACAGACCGAACACTGAAGCTTTCTTT.

As to this clonotype: At one end, the junction sequence differs from germline, possibly due to a read error. This chain's CDR3 is CASGLEETQYF. In DNA, the CDR3 is TGTGCTAGTGGCTTGGAAGAGACCCAGTACTTC. The rearrangement links TRBV12-5 to TRBJ2-5; no clear D gene. The CDR3 spans 11 residues. The germline V gene encodes CDR1 LGHNT and CDR2 FRNRAP.